Listed here is a single TCR beta chain. In the study's own analysis: By means of reference gene primer amplification, nucleated cell counts were estimated. The assay was immunoSEQ multiplex PCR, and TCRdb's table has in-frame clones only and misses some. V, J and clone size were drawn from that table, and D and trimming were deduced from the DNA. This sample yields 40,000 to 55,000 clones, of which 90% are seen a single time; roughly 6.1% belongs to the top ten. This entry belongs to a study of blood T cell repertoires in COVID-19. Study background: The origin of the acute and convalescent COVID-19 samples was the United States, Italy and Spain. T cells, B-cell-depleted T cells, or PBMCs supplied cDNA or gDNA.

Germline V gene sequence: CDR1 SQVTM, CDR2 ANQGSEA. V gave up 3 bases and J gave up 7 bases, with 18 bases separating them. This CDR3 has 14 residues. The chain couples TRBV29-1 to TRBJ2-5; D is possibly TRBD2 (5 bases). Sample: peripheral blood. The clonotype originates from a human donor in a cohort sampled during active COVID-19. In DNA form, the CDR3 reads TGCAGCGTTGAGGAACCGGGGTCCGCTAGGACCCAGTACTTC. It codes for CSVEEPGSARTQYF. Supplemented by reference TRBV29-1 and TRBJ2-5, the full variable domain reads SAVISQKPSRDICQRGTSLTIQCQVDSQVTMMFWYRQQPGQSLTLIATANQGSEATYESGFVIDKFPISRPNLTFSTLTVSNMSPEDSSIYLCSVEEPGSARTQYFGPGTRLLVL.